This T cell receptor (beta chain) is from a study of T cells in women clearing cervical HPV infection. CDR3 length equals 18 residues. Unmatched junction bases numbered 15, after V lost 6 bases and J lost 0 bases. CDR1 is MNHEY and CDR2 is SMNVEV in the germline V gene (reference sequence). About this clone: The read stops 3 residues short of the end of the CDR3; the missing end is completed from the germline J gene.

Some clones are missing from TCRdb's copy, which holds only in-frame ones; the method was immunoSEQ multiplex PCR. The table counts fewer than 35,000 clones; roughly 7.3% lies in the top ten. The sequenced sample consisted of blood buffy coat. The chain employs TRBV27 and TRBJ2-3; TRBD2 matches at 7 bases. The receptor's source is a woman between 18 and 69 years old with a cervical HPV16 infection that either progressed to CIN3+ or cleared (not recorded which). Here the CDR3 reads CASRLGAVGGSSTDTQYF. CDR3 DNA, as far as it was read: TGTGCCAGCAGGCTTGGAGCTGTGGGGGGGTCTAGCACAGATACG.